These T cell receptor beta chains were read from a single sample in a study of early T cells in non-severe SARS-CoV-2 infection. TCRdb reprocessed the 5' RACE reads with MiXCR, giving one entry per CDR3 protein. This sample carries fewer than 85,000 distinct CDR3 sequences, 14% of them seen once, and the ten largest clones take roughly 4.2%. Specimen: whole blood, collected at baseline. The receptors were gathered from an adult who was a healthcare worker with PCR-confirmed SARS-CoV-2 infection or an uninfected control (not recorded which). The conserved cysteine and the conserved F or W are not part of the CDR3 here. Each record gives: V gene, CDR3 protein.

v_gene: TRBV20-1; CDR3aa: SAGQPGANVLT
v_gene: TRBV7-9; CDR3aa: ASSPRVSGEETQY
v_gene: TRBV18; CDR3aa: ASSPPVSGNEQY
v_gene: TRBV24-1; CDR3aa: ATSGKTQETQY
v_gene: TRBV27; CDR3aa: ASSPGPRGSPLH
v_gene: TRBV6-1; CDR3aa: ASSEDGLAGDEQY
v_gene: TRBV3-1; CDR3aa: ASSVSTPLEQY
v_gene: TRBV2; CDR3aa: ASRRQAFAEINIQY
v_gene: TRBV28; CDR3aa: ASRRDGTSYEQY
v_gene: TRBV5-1; CDR3aa: ASSSMTTSYNEQF
v_gene: TRBV27; CDR3aa: ASSLSSGDSSYEQY
v_gene: TRBV9; CDR3aa: ASSVVERENTGELF
v_gene: TRBV5-1; CDR3aa: ASSLRTGIDEQY
v_gene: TRBV12-3/TRBV12-4; CDR3aa: ASSFTGVDFDEQY
v_gene: TRBV11-2; CDR3aa: ASTKLRTDEQY
v_gene: TRBV7-3; CDR3aa: ASSLNQADTQY
v_gene: TRBV12-3/TRBV12-4; CDR3aa: ASSLASGWGTEAF
v_gene: TRBV11-2; CDR3aa: ASSLAGDTDTQY
v_gene: TRBV28; CDR3aa: ASSRGRGYT
v_gene: TRBV15; CDR3aa: ATSRDRAKGSNQPQH
v_gene: TRBV10-2; CDR3aa: ASSDLQGSETQY
v_gene: TRBV5-4; CDR3aa: ASSLGVYTEAF
v_gene: TRBV5-4; CDR3aa: ASSLGWGEWEQF
v_gene: TRBV24-1; CDR3aa: ATSEGLAGPSGEQF
v_gene: TRBV2; CDR3aa: ASSGQSDSNQPQH
v_gene: TRBV19; CDR3aa: ASDWGREYAGELF
v_gene: TRBV6-1; CDR3aa: ASSDQAVAYNEQF
v_gene: TRBV20-1; CDR3aa: SARSGRAGELF
v_gene: TRBV9; CDR3aa: ASSASGKLDTQY
v_gene: TRBV5-1; CDR3aa: ASSLGGHRQF
v_gene: TRBV4-1; CDR3aa: ASSHPGSGELF
v_gene: TRBV6-5; CDR3aa: ASSYDGRGGEQY
v_gene: TRBV4-2; CDR3aa: ASSLGHNNSPLH
v_gene: TRBV4-1; CDR3aa: ASSQSQASGDEKLF
v_gene: TRBV20-1; CDR3aa: SAKVGPQPQH
v_gene: TRBV6-5; CDR3aa: ASSYGTGAANYGYT
v_gene: TRBV7-9; CDR3aa: ASNSQPGELF